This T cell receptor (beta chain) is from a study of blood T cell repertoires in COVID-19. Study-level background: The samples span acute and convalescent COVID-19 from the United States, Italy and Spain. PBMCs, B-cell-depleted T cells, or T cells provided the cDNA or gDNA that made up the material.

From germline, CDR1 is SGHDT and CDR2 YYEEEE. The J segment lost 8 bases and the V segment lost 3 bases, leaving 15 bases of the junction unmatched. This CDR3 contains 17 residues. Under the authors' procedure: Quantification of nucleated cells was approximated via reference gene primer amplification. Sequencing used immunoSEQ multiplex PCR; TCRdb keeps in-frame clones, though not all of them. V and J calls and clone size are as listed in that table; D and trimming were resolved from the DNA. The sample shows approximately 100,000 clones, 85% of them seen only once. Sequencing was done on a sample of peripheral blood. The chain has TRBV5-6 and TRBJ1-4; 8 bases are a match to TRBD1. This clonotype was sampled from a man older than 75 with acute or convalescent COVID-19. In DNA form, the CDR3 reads TGTGCCAGCAGCTATTCGACAGGGGCGTCAATTAAGGAAAAACTGTTTTTT. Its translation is CASSYSTGASIKEKLFF.